The 29 T cell receptor beta chains given below trace back to one sample, sequenced in a study of metastatic and nonmetastatic thyroid tumors. TCRdb redid the clone calls on the PCR reads using MiXCR. The sample records about 5,500 clones, over 35% being singletons. The entire patient cohort was treatment-naive prior to thyroid surgery. The specimen sequenced was tumor tissue. These receptors were taken from a male donor with papillary thyroid cancer or a benign thyroid nodule (not recorded which). Some clones in this sample may be carry-over from other donors' samples.

The sample holds a few counts of this clone. The CDR3 spells CASSMGTSGELFF. CDR3 sequence (DNA): TGTGCCAGTAGTATGGGGACTAGCGGGGAGCTGTTTTTT. The rearrangement joins TRBV19 to TRBJ2-2; 8 nucleotides match TRBD2. Germline V CDR1 and CDR2: LNHDA, SQIVND (reference sequence). CDR3 size: 13 residues. The ends lost 3 bases at V and 7 bases at J; junction bases unmatched: 1.

The chain is built from TRBV5-1 and TRBJ2-3; TRBD2 agrees at 15 bases. The trim removed 1 base at V and 0 bases at J, leaving 3 bases unmatched. Germline V gene sequence: CDR1 SGHRS, CDR2 YFSETQ. The length of the CDR3 is 18 residues. The CDR3 loop is CASSLWGLAGGSTDTQYF. CDR3 nucleotide sequence: TGCGCCAGCAGCTTGTGGGGACTAGCGGGGGGAAGCACAGATACGCAGTATTTT.

This chain uses TRBV28 with TRBJ1-2; D may be TRBD1 (5 bases). This CDR3 is 16 amino acids long. Germline V gene data show CDR1 as MDHEN and CDR2 as SYDVKM. V was trimmed by 3 bases and J by 5 bases, leaving 19 bases between them. The CDR3 region has the DNA TGTGCCAGCAGTTTTCCGGGCCGGGCGAGGGGATATGGCTACACCTTC. This codes for CASSFPGRARGYGYTF.

In DNA, the CDR3 is TGTGCCAGCAGTCTCCAAGCGGGAGTGTTTGTGGGAGAGCAGTACTTC. Translated: CASSLQAGVFVGEQYF. The rearrangement joins TRBV28 to TRBJ2-7; TRBD2 agrees at 8 bases. Germline lookup yields CDR1 MDHEN and CDR2 SYDVKM. V was clipped by 5 bases and J by 7 bases; unmatched bases: 16. There are 16 residues in the CDR3.

The rearrangement joins TRBV6-1 to TRBJ1-1; 7 bases map to TRBD1. The CDR3 loop spans 12 amino acids. From germline, CDR1 is MNHNS and CDR2 SASEGT. The J segment lost 5 bases and the V segment lost 11 bases, leaving 8 bases of the junction unmatched. The CDR3 DNA is TGTGCCGGCTCAGACAGGGCGACTGAAGCTTTCTTT. Translation: CAGSDRATEAFF.

In this sample, this clone turned up a few times. The chain links TRBV6-1 to TRBJ1-2; no reliable D call. Germline V lookup: CDR1 MNHNS, CDR2 SASEGT. The CDR3 is 12 residues long. The germline V and J ends were trimmed by 3 bases and 5 bases, with 7 bases remaining between them. The DNA of the CDR3 is TGTGCCAGCAGTGATGGTCATTATGGCTACACCTTC. Residues: CASSDGHYGYTF.

Regarding this clone: This could be a read error, since a much larger clone is one nucleotide away. This chain links TRBV4-2 with TRBJ2-2; 7 bases are shared with TRBD2. Per the germline V gene, CDR1 is LGHNA and CDR2 is YNFKEQ. This CDR3 has 15 residues. CDR3 in amino acids: CTSSQAGRHTGELFF. CDR3 sequence (DNA): TGTACCAGCAGCCAAGCCGGGAGGCACACCGGGGAGCTGTTTTTT.

The V call is TRBV3-1, the J call TRBJ1-6, with a possible D match to TRBD1 (6 bases). The germline V and J ends were trimmed by 1 base and 9 bases, with 10 bases remaining between them. The CDR3 extends over 14 amino acids. From germline, CDR1 is LGHDT and CDR2 YNNKEL (reference sequence). The CDR3 reads CASSQVTGFSPLHF. For the CDR3, the DNA is TGTGCCAGCAGCCAAGTTACAGGGTTTTCACCCCTCCACTTT.

The chain is built from TRBV20-1 and TRBJ2-2; 8 bases line up with TRBD1. Germline V CDR1 and CDR2: DFQATT, SNEGSKA (reference sequence). The CDR3 sequence is 14 residues long. V gave up 3 bases and J gave up 1 base; unmatched junction bases: 1. CDR3 loop: CSASGQGNTGELFF. CDR3 DNA sequence: TGCAGTGCTAGCGGACAGGGGAACACCGGGGAGCTGTTTTTT.

The genes are TRBV2 and TRBJ2-7; 7 nucleotides align to TRBD1. Per germline, CDR1 SNHLY and CDR2 FYNNEI. V was clipped by 7 bases and J by 2 bases; unmatched bases: 2. The CDR3 extends over 12 amino acids. CDR3 protein: CASKTGAYEQYF. The CDR3 bases are TGTGCCAGCAAAACAGGGGCCTACGAGCAGTACTTC.

This clone is labeled as large. The V and J genes are TRBV9 and TRBJ1-6, with a tentative D call TRBD1 (6 bases). Trimming removed 4 bases from V and 10 bases from J, with 15 bases in between. This CDR3 has 14 residues. Germline lookup yields CDR1 SGDLS and CDR2 YYNGEE. The CDR3, as DNA: TGTGCCAGCAGCACCGGGGGAGGGGGATCACCCCTCCACTTT. Its protein is CASSTGGGGSPLHF.

A few counts support this clone. V is TRBV19 and J is TRBJ1-1; no reliable D call. CDR1 is LNHDA and CDR2 is SQIVND in the germline V gene (reference sequence). The CDR3 is made up of 12 amino acids. V lost 5 bases to trimming and J lost 0 bases, with 4 bases between them. Written as DNA, the CDR3 is TGTGCCAGTAGTTTCCTGAACACTGAAGCTTTCTTT. Translating gives CASSFLNTEAFF. The full variable domain, with the rest looked up from reference TRBV19 and TRBJ1-1, is DGGITQSPKYLFRKEGQNVTLSCEQNLNHDAMYWYRQDPGQGLRLIYYSQIVNDFQKGDIAEGYSVSREKKESFPLTVTSAQKNPTAFYLCASSFLNTEAFFGQGTRLTVV.

This chain joins TRBV6-1 and TRBJ1-6; TRBD1 matches 8 bases. Germline CDR1 MNHNS, CDR2 SASEGT. J gave up 5 bases and V 6 bases, and 9 bases lay outside the gene matches. This CDR3 contains 16 residues. CDR3 region: CASRSTGAANNSPLHF. The DNA of the CDR3 is TGTGCCAGCAGGTCGACAGGGGCGGCTAATAATTCACCCCTCCACTTT.

The chain employs TRBV5-4 and TRBJ2-1, with TRBD1 as a possible D gene (5 bases). The germline CDR1 and CDR2 sequences are SGHNT and YYREEE (reference sequence). Trimming pared 4 bases from V and 8 bases from J, leaving 16 bases between. The CDR3 covers 14 residues. The CDR3 DNA reads as TGTGCCAGCAGCCCGGTGGTGTGGGGCGATGAGCAGTTCTTC. Protein sequence: CASSPVVWGDEQFF.

The rearrangement joins TRBV27 to TRBJ2-1, with TRBD2 matching over 12 bases. The germline V gene has CDR1 MNHEY and CDR2 SMNVEV (reference sequence). The CDR3 is 14 residues long. V gave up 8 bases and J gave up 4 bases; unmatched junction bases: 3. This CDR3 reads CASRTSGTYNEQFF. Written as DNA, the CDR3 is TGTGCCAGCCGGACTAGCGGGACATACAATGAGCAGTTCTTC.

This clone was observed a handful of times. The J gene is TRBJ2-7, the V gene TRBV11-3; 8 bases match TRBD1. The trim removed 5 bases at V and 6 bases at J, leaving 6 bases unmatched. The CDR3 spans 13 residues. The germline V gene encodes CDR1 SGHNT and CDR2 YENEEA. DNA of the CDR3: TGTGCCAGCAGCCCGGGGACAGGAGGCGAGCAGTACTTC. Translating gives CASSPGTGGEQYF.

V usage is TRBV20-1 and J usage is TRBJ2-3; maybe TRBD1 (6 bases). V shed 5 bases and J shed 2 bases, with 11 bases lying between them. This CDR3 has 13 amino acids. Germline V gene lookup returns CDR1 DFQATT and CDR2 SNEGSKA (reference sequence). The CDR3 sequence is CSADRSYTDTQYF. DNA of the CDR3: TGCAGTGCTGACAGGAGTTACACAGATACGCAGTATTTT.

This clone was seen a handful of times. The chain recombines TRBV12-3 or TRBV12-4 with TRBJ2-1; D is ambiguous. V dropped 3 bases and J dropped 1 base, with 7 bases sitting between them. The CDR3 covers 14 residues. This CDR3 reads CASSFGQSYNEQFF. CDR3 sequence (DNA): TGTGCCAGCAGTTTCGGCCAGTCCTACAATGAGCAGTTCTTC.

This rearrangement joins TRBV20-1 to TRBJ2-7; TRBD1 aligns across 10 bases. CDR3 length: 15 residues. CDR1 and CDR2 from the germline V gene are DFQATT and SNEGSKA (reference sequence). The junction had 7 bases not matched to a gene; V was cut back by 5 bases and J by 0 bases. CDR3 nucleotides: TGCAGTGCTTCCGGGACAGGGGCGACCTCCTACGAGCAGTACTTC. Translating it yields CSASGTGATSYEQYF.

The V and J genes are TRBV7-6 and TRBJ2-5; D not certain. The CDR3 runs to 17 residues. Germline CDR1 and CDR2: SGHVS and FNYEAQ. Trimming left V 2 bases short and J 5 bases short, with 21 bases between. The CDR3 DNA follows: TGTGCCAGCAGCTTAAGGTCTGTTACCGGCCTCAGGGAGACCCAGTACTTC. It is translated as CASSLRSVTGLRETQYF.

Comment on this clone: Since no conserved phenylalanine or tryptophan closes the CDR3, a read error is the likely cause. The DNA is omitted, as the CDR3 cannot be located on it reliably, and the CDR3 follows TCRdb's listing. This chain uses TRBV7-2 with TRBJ2-1. A total of 9 residues make up the CDR3, ends included. Germline V CDR1 and CDR2: SGHTA, FQGNSA. The CDR3 spells CASSLRILA.

This clone is large (0.1 to 1%) by share. The chain combines TRBV9 with TRBJ1-6, with unresolved D. The germline gives CDR1 SGDLS, CDR2 YYNGEE. There are 12 residues in the CDR3. Trimming removed 7 bases at V and 6 bases at J, with 8 bases between. Written as DNA, the CDR3 is TGTGCCAGCGGAGGTTCTAATTCACCCCTCCACTTT. Its translation: CASGGSNSPLHF.

The V and J genes are TRBV9 and TRBJ1-3; D is undetermined. Trimming removed 0 bases at V and 0 bases at J, with 4 bases between. Germline assignment: CDR1 SGDLS and CDR2 YYNGEE. CDR3 length: 14 residues. Written as DNA, the CDR3 is TGTGCCAGCAGCGTAGCAGGCTCTGGAAACACCATATATTTT. This sequence encodes CASSVAGSGNTIYF. Filled out from reference TRBV9 and TRBJ1-3, the complete variable domain reads DSGVTQTPKHLITATGQRVTLRCSPRSGDLSVYWYQQSLDQGLQFLIQYYNGEERAKGNILERFSAQQFPDLHSELNLSSLELGDSALYFCASSVAGSGNTIYFGEGSWLTVV.

As regards this clone: As the CDR3 is not closed by the conserved phenylalanine or tryptophan, this likely results from a read error. The DNA for the CDR3 is TGCAGTGCTAGATCAGACACAGAGGGGTACGAGCAGTACTCC. This translates into CSARSDTEGYEQYS. The chain is built from TRBV20-1 and TRBJ2-7; possibly TRBD1 or TRBD2 for D (5 bases each). V was cut by 2 bases and J by 4 bases, with 15 bases left in between. The CDR3 sequence is 14 residues long. Germline values: CDR1 DFQATT, CDR2 SNEGSKA (reference sequence).

The CDR3: CSARDDQLKETQYF. The CDR3, as DNA: TGCAGTGCTAGAGATGACCAACTAAAAGAGACCCAGTACTTC. The chain recombines TRBV20-1 with TRBJ2-5; no firm D call. The V and J ends lost 0 bases and 3 bases respectively, with 11 bases between them. The germline V gene encodes CDR1 DFQATT and CDR2 SNEGSKA (reference sequence). CDR3 size: 14 residues.

This clone was counted a few times. V gene TRBV6-2 or TRBV6-3 combines with J gene TRBJ2-2, with no clear D. V was clipped by 4 bases and J by 6 bases, with 18 bases between them. The CDR3 runs to 16 residues. CDR1 is MNHEY, CDR2 SVGEGT, per germline. The CDR3 nucleotides read TGTGCCAGCAGTTCCGTCGACCGTAGAAAGGCCGGGGAGCTGTTTTTT. This codes for CASSSVDRRKAGELFF.

This clone has just one count. The V gene is TRBV20-1, the J gene TRBJ1-3; D might be TRBD1 (6 bases). Germline CDR1 DFQATT, CDR2 SNEGSKA (reference sequence). The CDR3 has 17 amino acids. Trimming stripped 5 bases from V and 0 bases from J, with 20 bases between. The CDR3 reads CSAERIGGHYSGNTIYF. For the CDR3, the DNA is TGCAGTGCTGAACGCATTGGGGGACACTACTCTGGAAACACCATATATTTT.

This clone has a handful of counts. This chain uses TRBV2 with TRBJ1-1, with D possibly being TRBD1 (6 bases). The germline CDR1 and CDR2 sequences are SNHLY and FYNNEI. Trimming took 3 bases from V and 5 from J, leaving 13 bases between them. The CDR3 runs to 14 residues. CDR3 residues: CASSDLGARTEAFF. The CDR3, as DNA: TGTGCCAGCAGTGATCTGGGGGCGCGTACTGAAGCTTTCTTT.

The gene calls are TRBV4-2 and TRBJ1-4, with a possible D match to TRBD1 (5 bases). Trimming shortened V by 0 bases and J by 8 bases, and 13 bases separated the two germline ends. The length of the CDR3 is 15 residues. Germline V gene data show CDR1 as LGHNA and CDR2 as YNFKEQ. In DNA, the CDR3 is TGTGCCAGCAGCCAAGAACGGGGGTTGGACGAAAAACTGTTTTTT. It encodes CASSQERGLDEKLFF.